These 21 T cell receptor beta chains originate from one sample sequenced in a study of T-cell memory formation after mild COVID-19. One entry per CDR3 protein results from TCRdb running MiXCR on the 5' RACE reads. This sample has 400,000 to 450,000 distinct CDR3 sequences, with over 15% found just once. Input material: PBMCs or a T cell subset sorted from them (not recorded which). All receptors come from a man aged 18-30 years who had mild COVID-19 (a few samples of this study predate the infection). Cell type and time point are not known.

J is TRBJ2-3 and V is TRBV9; perhaps TRBD1 as D (9 bases). Germline lookup yields CDR1 SGDLS and CDR2 YYNGEE. This CDR3 is 17 amino acids long. V gave up 4 bases and J gave up 6 bases, with 24 bases separating them. The CDR3 DNA reads as TGTGCCAGCAGCTTCCGGGACAGGGTCCGGGGGGGCGATACGCAGTATTTT. Translated, it gives CASSFRDRVRGGDTQYF.

This clonotype was recorded a few times. V is TRBV29-1 and J is TRBJ1-3; a weak D match, TRBD1 (5 bases). The germline CDR1 and CDR2 sequences are SQVTM and ANQGSEA. This CDR3 has 13 amino acids. Trimming shortened V by 5 bases and J by 0 bases, and 8 bases separated the two germline ends. This CDR3 reads CSVSGHSGNTIYF. The CDR3 nucleotides are TGCAGCGTTTCCGGACACTCTGGAAACACCATATATTTT.

The V and J genes are TRBV20-1 and TRBJ2-5, with TRBD2 identical over 9 bases. Germline CDR1 reads DFQATT; CDR2 reads SNEGSKA (reference sequence). This CDR3 spans 16 amino acids. V was pared by 4 bases and J by 2 bases, with 11 bases of the junction left unmatched. The CDR3 DNA reads as TGCAGTGCTAACGACGGGATGCGGGGGGGGCAAGAGACCCAGTACTTC. Protein product: CSANDGMRGGQETQYF.

The J gene is TRBJ1-1, the V gene TRBV7-9; D might be TRBD1 (5 bases). Trimming removed 4 bases at V and 1 base at J, with 10 bases between. The germline gives CDR1 SEHNR, CDR2 FQNEAQ (reference sequence). The length of the CDR3 is 14 residues. CDR3 sequence (DNA): TGTGCCAGCAGCTGGGGGGTCACGAACACTGAAGCTTTCTTT. Translation gives CASSWGVTNTEAFF. Full variable domain (rest looked up from reference TRBV7-9 and TRBJ1-1): DTGVSQNPRHKITKRGQNVTFRCDPISEHNRLYWYRQTLGQGPEFLTYFQNEAQLEKSRLLSDRFSAERPKGSFSTLEIQRTEQGDSAMYLCASSWGVTNTEAFFGQGTRLTVV.

The chain links TRBV12-5 to TRBJ2-1; no definite D call. CDR1 is LGHNT and CDR2 is FRNRAP in the germline V gene. Trimming took 6 bases from V and 6 from J, leaving 3 bases between them. The CDR3 has 10 residues. The chain's CDR3 is CASGPNEQFF. The DNA of the CDR3 is TGTGCTAGTGGCCCCAATGAGCAGTTCTTC.

This clonotype was seen ten or more times. The chain recombines TRBV5-1 with TRBJ1-5, with 10 positions matching TRBD1. V trimming: 3 bases; J trimming: 2 bases; junction bases outside the gene matches: 2. This CDR3 contains 15 residues. The germline V gene has CDR1 SGHRS and CDR2 YFSETQ. The CDR3 loop is CASSSGTGGNQPQHF. Here the CDR3 DNA reads TGCGCCAGCAGCTCCGGGACAGGGGGCAATCAGCCCCAGCATTTT.

This clonotype has more than one count but fewer than ten. This chain joins TRBV27 and TRBJ1-1; weak D call: TRBD1 (6 bases). V was trimmed by 3 bases and J by 3 bases, leaving 11 bases between them. Germline V CDR1 and CDR2: MNHEY, SMNVEV (reference sequence). This CDR3 comprises 14 residues. The CDR3 DNA reads as TGTGCCAGCAGTTTCAGGGGTAAGGACACTGAAGCTTTCTTT. Its translation is CASSFRGKDTEAFF.

This clonotype was picked up a small number of times. The genes are TRBV7-9 and TRBJ2-1; 10 bases align to TRBD2. Trimming at V came to 2 bases and at J to 6 bases, leaving 4 bases not matched to a gene. This CDR3 contains 15 residues. Germline CDR1 is SEHNR and CDR2 is FQNEAQ (reference sequence). CDR3 amino acids: CASSLQRGGFNEQFF. Written as DNA, the CDR3 is TGTGCCAGCAGCTTACAGCGGGGGGGCTTCAATGAGCAGTTCTTC.

The CDR3 region is CASSWTDSYNEQFF. The CDR3 DNA reads TGCGCCAGCAGCTGGACAGATTCCTACAATGAGCAGTTCTTC. The chain uses TRBV5-1 and TRBJ2-1, with D possibly TRBD1 on 6 matching bases. Trimming stripped 3 bases from V and 1 base from J, with 8 bases between. The length of the CDR3 is 14 residues. CDR1 is SGHRS, CDR2 YFSETQ, per germline. The full variable domain, in which reference TRBV5-1 and TRBJ2-1 provide the parts outside the CDR3, is KAGVTQTPRYLIKTRGQQVTLSCSPISGHRSVSWYQQTPGQGLQFLFEYFSETQRNKGNFPGRFSGRQFSNSRSEMNVSTLELGDSALYLCASSWTDSYNEQFFGPGTRLTVL.

The gene calls are TRBV10-3 and TRBJ1-2, with 7 bases that match TRBD1. J gave up 4 bases and V 4 bases, and 0 bases lay outside the gene matches. This CDR3 has 12 residues. CDR1 is ENHRY and CDR2 is SYGVKD in the germline V gene. The CDR3 DNA follows: TGTGCCATCAGTGGGGACAGCTATGGCTACACCTTC. Its translation is CAISGDSYGYTF.

Remarks on this clonotype: At one end the junction does not follow the germline gene, possibly because of a read error. The rearrangement uses TRBV20-1 and TRBJ2-1, with 12 bases matching TRBD2. CDR3 length equals 11 residues. The V gene's germline CDR1 is DFQATT and CDR2 SNEGSKA (reference sequence). The CDR3 coding sequence is TGCAGTGCTACGGAGGGACTAGCGGGCGGCTTC. It translates to CSATEGLAGGF.

This rearrangement joins TRBV7-9 to TRBJ1-5, with D maybe TRBD1 (5 bases). This CDR3 region has 13 residues. Looked up from germline, CDR1 is SEHNR and CDR2 is FQNEAQ (reference sequence). The germline V and J ends were trimmed by 5 bases and 5 bases, with 10 bases remaining between them. CDR3 DNA sequence: TGTGCCAGCAGCACTCTGACAGATCAGCCCCAGCATTTT. It is translated as CASSTLTDQPQHF.

The CDR3: CASSVDRGRGEQYV. The DNA of the CDR3 is TGTGCCAGCAGTGTGGACAGGGGGAGAGGCGAGCAGTACGTC. The rearrangement links TRBV6-1 to TRBJ2-7; 10 nucleotides align to TRBD1. The CDR3 is 14 residues long. Germline CDR1 MNHNS, CDR2 SASEGT. V shed 4 bases, J shed 6 bases, and the junction held 6 bases outside the gene matches.

A few counts support this clonotype. The genes are TRBV7-2 and TRBJ2-4; a possible D gene is TRBD1 (6 bases). The germline gives CDR1 SGHTA, CDR2 FQGNSA. This CDR3 has 17 residues. Trimming removed 5 bases at V and 0 bases at J, with 17 bases between. Written as DNA, the CDR3 is TGTGCCAGCAGCATGGAACAGGGAACCTTAGCCAAAAACATTCAGTACTTC. It yields the protein CASSMEQGTLAKNIQYF.

The rearrangement links TRBV6-5 to TRBJ2-3, with 7 bases matching TRBD2. The CDR3 extends over 15 amino acids. Looked up from germline, CDR1 is MNHEY and CDR2 is SVGAGI. The V segment lost 10 bases and the J segment 4 bases; nucleotides outside the gene matches: 14. The CDR3 DNA is TGTGCCACCGCACCTCTCGCGGGGGTGTCAGATACGCAGTATTTT. It is translated as CATAPLAGVSDTQYF.

V is TRBV25-1 and J is TRBJ1-2, with D hard to call. Trimming shortened V by 2 bases and J by 7 bases, and 11 bases separated the two germline ends. Germline V gives CDR1 MGHDK, CDR2 SYGVNS. The CDR3 covers 13 residues. CDR3 DNA: TGTGCCAGCAGTGAAGTTTGGGCCCTTGGCTACACCTTC. This encodes CASSEVWALGYTF.

This clonotype was counted at least ten times. V and J are TRBV4-3 and TRBJ1-6, with D perhaps TRBD1 (6 bases). The V end lost 3 bases, the J end lost 6 bases, and 15 bases lay between the germline ends. Germline V gene sequence: CDR1 LGHNA, CDR2 YSLEER. The CDR3 sequence is 16 residues long. In DNA, the CDR3 is TGCGCCAGCAGCCAGCACCGTAACAGGGTTAATTCACCCCTCCACTTT. This encodes CASSQHRNRVNSPLHF.

To note about this clonotype: One end of the junction varies from germline; a read error may be responsible. V gene TRBV10-3 combines with J gene TRBJ2-3; 12 positions match TRBD2. Germline lookup yields CDR1 ENHRY and CDR2 SYGVKD. The CDR3 has 16 residues. Here the CDR3 DNA reads TGTGCCAACAGTGGTCGGACTAGCGGGGACCCAGATACGCAGTATTTT. It yields the protein CANSGRTSGDPDTQYF.

A few counts support this clonotype. V usage is TRBV5-8 and J usage is TRBJ1-2, with D hard to call. Trimming pared 0 bases from V and 4 bases from J, leaving 7 bases between. This CDR3 spans 13 amino acids. Germline values: CDR1 SGHTS, CDR2 YDEGEE. CDR3 protein: CASSLENSYGYTF. CDR3 nucleotide sequence: TGTGCCAGCAGCTTGGAAAACAGCTATGGCTACACCTTC.

Concerning this clonotype itself: Mismatch with germline at one junction end may stem from a read error. The chain combines TRBV6-5 with TRBJ1-6; 10 nucleotides line up with TRBD1. The CDR3 consists of 15 residues. Germline CDR1 reads MNHEY; CDR2 reads SVGAGI. The chain's CDR3 is CASSPPRDRGSTLNF. For the CDR3, the DNA is TGTGCCAGCAGTCCCCCCAGGGACAGGGGCTCGACCCTCAACTTT.

This clonotype was counted a few times. The chain joins TRBV4-2 to TRBJ2-7; D gene uncertain. Looked up from germline, CDR1 is LGHNA and CDR2 is YNFKEQ. V was clipped by 2 bases and J by 1 base, with 18 bases between them. The CDR3 spans 17 residues. The CDR3 nucleotides are TGTGCCAGCAGCCAACCCCTCAGGCCAGCCGTGTCCTACGAGCAGTACGTC. This codes for CASSQPLRPAVSYEQYV.